The 2 T cell receptor beta chains listed next were all sequenced from one sample in a study of T cells in tuberculosis. Clones were sequenced by immunoSEQ multiplex PCR, and TCRdb holds only the in-frame ones, with some missing. The data show more than 30,000 clones, roughly 94% seen once. The time point: new active TB diagnosis, blood taken before or within 7 days of starting treatment. Here the sequenced sample was PBMCs, taken at tuberculosis diagnosis. All receptors come from an adult with tuberculosis.

The gene calls are TRBV5-6 and TRBJ1-2; D is undetermined. The CDR3 runs 14 residues. V was pared by 2 bases and J by 7 bases, with 15 bases between. Germline CDR1 and CDR2: SGHDT and YYEEEE. CDR3 DNA: TGTGCCAGCAGCTTTCTGTTCCGGGGAAGTGGCTACACCTTC. It codes for CASSFLFRGSGYTF.

The chain is built from TRBV7-2 and TRBJ2-5, with D unresolved. Per the germline V gene, CDR1 is SGHTA and CDR2 is FQGNSA. V lost 3 bases and J 5 bases, leaving 7 bases between the germline ends. The CDR3 consists of 12 residues. This CDR3 reads CASSFLRETQYF. CDR3 sequence (DNA): TGTGCCAGCAGCTTTCTGAGGGAGACCCAGTACTTC.